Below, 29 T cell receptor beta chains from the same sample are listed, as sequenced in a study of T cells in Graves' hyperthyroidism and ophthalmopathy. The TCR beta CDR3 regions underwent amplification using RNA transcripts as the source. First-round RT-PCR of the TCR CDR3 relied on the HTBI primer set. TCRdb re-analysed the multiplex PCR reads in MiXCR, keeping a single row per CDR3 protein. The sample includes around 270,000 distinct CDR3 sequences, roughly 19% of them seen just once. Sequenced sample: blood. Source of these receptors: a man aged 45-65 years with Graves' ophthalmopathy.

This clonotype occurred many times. CDR3 protein: CASSYSGSLGETQYF. CDR3 bases: TGTGCCAGCAGTTACTCGGGTAGCCTGGGGGAGACCCAGTACTTC. V usage is TRBV6-5 and J usage is TRBJ2-5; D gene ambiguous. V was trimmed by 0 bases and J by 5 bases, leaving 13 bases between them. CDR3 length: 15 residues. The V gene's germline CDR1 is MNHEY and CDR2 SVGAGI.

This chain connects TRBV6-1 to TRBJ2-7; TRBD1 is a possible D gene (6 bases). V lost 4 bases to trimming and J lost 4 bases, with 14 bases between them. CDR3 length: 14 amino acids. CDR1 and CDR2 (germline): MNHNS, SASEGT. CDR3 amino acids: CASSVNIDRYEQYF. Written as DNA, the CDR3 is TGTGCCAGCAGTGTCAACATCGACAGGTACGAGCAGTACTTC.

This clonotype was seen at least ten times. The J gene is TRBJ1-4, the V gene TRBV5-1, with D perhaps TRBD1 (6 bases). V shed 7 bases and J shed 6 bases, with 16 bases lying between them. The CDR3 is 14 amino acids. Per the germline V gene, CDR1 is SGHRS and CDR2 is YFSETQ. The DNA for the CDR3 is TGCGCCAGCTGCCCCTCCAGGGGAGATGAAAAACTGTTTTTT. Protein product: CASCPSRGDEKLFF. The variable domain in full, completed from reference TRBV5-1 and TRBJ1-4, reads KAGVTQTPRYLIKTRGQQVTLSCSPISGHRSVSWYQQTPGQGLQFLFEYFSETQRNKGNFPGRFSGRQFSNSRSEMNVSTLELGDSALYLCASCPSRGDEKLFFGSGTQLSVL.

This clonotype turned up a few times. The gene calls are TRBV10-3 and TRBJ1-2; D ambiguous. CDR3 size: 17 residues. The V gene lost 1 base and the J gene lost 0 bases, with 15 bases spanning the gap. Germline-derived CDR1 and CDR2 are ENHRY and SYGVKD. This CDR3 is CAISEFTSGRTNYGYTF. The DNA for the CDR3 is TGTGCCATCAGTGAGTTCACAAGTGGCAGAACTAACTATGGCTACACCTTC.

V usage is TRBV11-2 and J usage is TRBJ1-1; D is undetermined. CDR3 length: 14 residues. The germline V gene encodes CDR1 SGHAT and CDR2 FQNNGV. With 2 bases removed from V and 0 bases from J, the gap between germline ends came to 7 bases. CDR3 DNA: TGTGCCAGCAGCTTATATGGTTTGAACACTGAAGCTTTCTTT. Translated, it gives CASSLYGLNTEAFF.

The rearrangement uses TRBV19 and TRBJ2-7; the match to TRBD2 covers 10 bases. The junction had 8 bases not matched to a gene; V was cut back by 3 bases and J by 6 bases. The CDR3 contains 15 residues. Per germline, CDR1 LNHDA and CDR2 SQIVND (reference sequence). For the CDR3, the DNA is TGTGCCAGTAGTATGAGTCTAGCGGGAGCGATCGAGCAGTACTTC. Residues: CASSMSLAGAIEQYF.

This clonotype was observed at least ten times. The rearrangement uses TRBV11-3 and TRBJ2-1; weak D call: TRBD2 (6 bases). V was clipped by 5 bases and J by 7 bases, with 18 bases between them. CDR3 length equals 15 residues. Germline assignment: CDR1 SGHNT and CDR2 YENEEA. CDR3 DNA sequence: TGTGCCAGCAGCCTTAGCGGACGCAGCGGGAATGAGCAGTTCTTC. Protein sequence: CASSLSGRSGNEQFF.

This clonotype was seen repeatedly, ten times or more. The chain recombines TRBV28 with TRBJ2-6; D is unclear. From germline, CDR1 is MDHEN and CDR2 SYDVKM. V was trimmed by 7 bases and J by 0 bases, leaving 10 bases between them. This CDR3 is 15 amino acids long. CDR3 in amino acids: CASTSSSSGANVLTF. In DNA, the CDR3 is TGTGCCAGCACCTCCTCGAGCTCTGGGGCCAACGTCCTGACTTTC.

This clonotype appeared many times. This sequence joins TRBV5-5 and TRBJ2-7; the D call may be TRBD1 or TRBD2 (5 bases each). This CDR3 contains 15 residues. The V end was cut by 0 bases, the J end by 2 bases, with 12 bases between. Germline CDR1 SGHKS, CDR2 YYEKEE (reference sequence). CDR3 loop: CASSLGGTETYEQYF. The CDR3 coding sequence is TGTGCCAGCAGCTTGGGGGGGACGGAGACCTACGAGCAGTACTTC. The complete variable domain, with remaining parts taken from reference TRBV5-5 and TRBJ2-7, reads DAGVTQSPTHLIKTRGQQVTLRCSPISGHKSVSWYQQVLGQGPQFIFQYYEKEERGRGNFPDRFSARQFPNYSSELNVNALLLGDSALYLCASSLGGTETYEQYFGPGTRLTVT.

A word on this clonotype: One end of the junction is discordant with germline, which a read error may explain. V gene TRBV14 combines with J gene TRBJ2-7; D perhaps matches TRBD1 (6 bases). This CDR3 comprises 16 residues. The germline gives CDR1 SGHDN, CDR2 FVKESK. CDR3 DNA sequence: TGTGCCAGCAGCCTGAAGCCGGGACACCGCTCCAACGAGCAGTACTTC. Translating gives CASSLKPGHRSNEQYF.

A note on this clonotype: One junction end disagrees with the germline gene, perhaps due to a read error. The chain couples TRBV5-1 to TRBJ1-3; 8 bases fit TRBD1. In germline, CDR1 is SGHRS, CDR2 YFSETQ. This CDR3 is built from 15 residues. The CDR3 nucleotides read TGTGCCAGCACCCCGGACAGGGAACGTGGAAACACCATATATTTT. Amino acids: CASTPDRERGNTIYF.

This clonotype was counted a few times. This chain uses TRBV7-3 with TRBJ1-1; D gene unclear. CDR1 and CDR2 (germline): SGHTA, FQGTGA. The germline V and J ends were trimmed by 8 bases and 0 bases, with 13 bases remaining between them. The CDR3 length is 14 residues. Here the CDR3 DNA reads TGTGCCAGCTCGACACACGGCATGAACACTGAAGCTTTCTTT. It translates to CASSTHGMNTEAFF.

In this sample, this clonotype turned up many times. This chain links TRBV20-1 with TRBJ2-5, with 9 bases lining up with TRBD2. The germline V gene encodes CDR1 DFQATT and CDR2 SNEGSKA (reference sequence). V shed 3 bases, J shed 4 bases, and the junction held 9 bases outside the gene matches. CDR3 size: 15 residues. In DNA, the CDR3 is TGCAGTGCTAGTATAAGCGGGGGGCTTTTAGAGACCCAGTACTTC. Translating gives CSASISGGLLETQYF.

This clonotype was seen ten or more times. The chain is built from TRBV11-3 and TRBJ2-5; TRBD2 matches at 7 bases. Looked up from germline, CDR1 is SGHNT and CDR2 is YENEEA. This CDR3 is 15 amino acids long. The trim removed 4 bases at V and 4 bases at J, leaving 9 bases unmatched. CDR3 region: CASSWGGGRGETQYF. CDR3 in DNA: TGTGCCAGCAGCTGGGGTGGCGGGAGAGGAGAGACCCAGTACTTC.

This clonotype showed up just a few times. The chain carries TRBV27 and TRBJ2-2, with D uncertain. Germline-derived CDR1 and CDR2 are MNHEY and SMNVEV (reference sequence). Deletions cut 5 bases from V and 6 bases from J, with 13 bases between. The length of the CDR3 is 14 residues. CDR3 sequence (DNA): TGTGCCAGCAGTCCCCGCTTTCTCTCCGGGGAGCTGTTTTTT. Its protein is CASSPRFLSGELFF.

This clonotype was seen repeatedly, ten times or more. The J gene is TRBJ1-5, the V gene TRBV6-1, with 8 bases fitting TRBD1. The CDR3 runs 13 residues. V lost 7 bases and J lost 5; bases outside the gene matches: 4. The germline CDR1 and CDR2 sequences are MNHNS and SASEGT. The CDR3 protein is CASTDREDQPQHF. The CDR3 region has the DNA TGTGCCAGCACGGACAGGGAAGATCAGCCCCAGCATTTT.

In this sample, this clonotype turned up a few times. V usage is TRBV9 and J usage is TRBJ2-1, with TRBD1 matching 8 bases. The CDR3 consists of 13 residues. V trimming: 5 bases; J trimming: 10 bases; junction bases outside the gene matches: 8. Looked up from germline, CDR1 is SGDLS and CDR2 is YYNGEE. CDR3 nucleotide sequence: TGTGCCAGCAGGCGACAGGGGATGGACGAGCAGTTCTTC. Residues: CASRRQGMDEQFF.

The CDR3 spells CASSVRPLAEQYF. CDR3 nucleotides: TGTGCCAGCAGTGTAAGACCCCTCGCAGAGCAGTACTTC. V usage is TRBV12-3 or TRBV12-4 and J usage is TRBJ2-7, with unresolved D. V lost 5 bases and J 7 bases, leaving 15 bases between the germline ends. The CDR3 has 13 residues.

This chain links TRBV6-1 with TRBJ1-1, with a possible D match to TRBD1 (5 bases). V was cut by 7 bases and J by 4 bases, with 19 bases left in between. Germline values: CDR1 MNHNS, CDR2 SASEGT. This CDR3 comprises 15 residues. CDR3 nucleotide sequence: TGTGCCAGCACCTTCGGCGCGGGGGTGGGCACTGAAGCTTTCTTT. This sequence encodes CASTFGAGVGTEAFF.

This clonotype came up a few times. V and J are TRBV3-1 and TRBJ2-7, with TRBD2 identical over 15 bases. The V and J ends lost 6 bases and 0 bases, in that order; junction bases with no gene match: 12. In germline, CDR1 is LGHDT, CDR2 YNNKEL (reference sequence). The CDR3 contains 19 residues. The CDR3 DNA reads TGTGCCAGCAGTCGAACGGGACTAGCGGGAGGTAGGAGCTCCTACGAGCAGTACTTC. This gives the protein CASSRTGLAGGRSSYEQYF.

The CDR3 nucleotides are TGCGCCAGCAGCTTGAAGGGCGATGTCACTGAAGCTTTCTTT. Residues: CASSLKGDVTEAFF. This rearrangement joins TRBV5-1 to TRBJ1-1; no reliable D call. The germline V gene has CDR1 SGHRS and CDR2 YFSETQ. The CDR3 is 14 residues long. V was cut by 1 base and J by 4 bases, with 11 bases left in between.

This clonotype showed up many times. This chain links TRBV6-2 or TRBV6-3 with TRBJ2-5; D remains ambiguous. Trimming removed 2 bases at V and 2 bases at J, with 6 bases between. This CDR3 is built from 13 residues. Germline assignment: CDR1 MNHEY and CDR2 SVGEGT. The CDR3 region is CASSYGRQETQYF. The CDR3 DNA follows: TGTGCCAGCAGTTACGGGCGGCAAGAGACCCAGTACTTC.

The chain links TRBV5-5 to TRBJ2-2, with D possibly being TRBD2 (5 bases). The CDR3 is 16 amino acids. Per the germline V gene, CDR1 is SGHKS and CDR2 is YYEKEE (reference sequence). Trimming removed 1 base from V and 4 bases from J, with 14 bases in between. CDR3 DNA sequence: TGTGCCAGCAGCTTGTGGGGTGGGAGAGGCACCGGGGAGCTGTTTTTT. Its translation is CASSLWGGRGTGELFF.

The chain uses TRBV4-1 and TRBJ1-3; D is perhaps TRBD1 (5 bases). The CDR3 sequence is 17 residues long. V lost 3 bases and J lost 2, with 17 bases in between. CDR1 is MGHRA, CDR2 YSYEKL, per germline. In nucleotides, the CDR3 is TGCGCCAGCAGCCAGCGCTTCCAGGGTAGAGCTGGAAACACCATATATTTT. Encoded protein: CASSQRFQGRAGNTIYF.

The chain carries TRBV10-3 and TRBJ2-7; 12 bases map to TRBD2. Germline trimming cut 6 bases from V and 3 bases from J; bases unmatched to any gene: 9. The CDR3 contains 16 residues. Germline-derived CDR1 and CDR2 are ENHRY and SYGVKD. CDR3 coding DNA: TGTGCCATCAGAATACCCAGGACTAGCGGGAACTACGAGCAGTACTTC. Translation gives CAIRIPRTSGNYEQYF.

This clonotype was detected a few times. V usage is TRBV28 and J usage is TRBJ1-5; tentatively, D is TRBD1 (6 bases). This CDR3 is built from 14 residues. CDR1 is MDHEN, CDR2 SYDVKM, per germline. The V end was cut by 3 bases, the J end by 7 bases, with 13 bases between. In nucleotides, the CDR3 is TGTGCCAGCAGTTTGGGGGGGCTCAGCCAGCCCCAGCATTTT. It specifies CASSLGGLSQPQHF.

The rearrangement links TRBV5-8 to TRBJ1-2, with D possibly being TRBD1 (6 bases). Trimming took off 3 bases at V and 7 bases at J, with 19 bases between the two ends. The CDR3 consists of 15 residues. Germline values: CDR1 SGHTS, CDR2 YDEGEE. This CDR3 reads CASSSYQGTLSGYTF. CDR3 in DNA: TGTGCCAGCAGCTCCTACCAGGGGACGCTTTCTGGCTACACCTTC.

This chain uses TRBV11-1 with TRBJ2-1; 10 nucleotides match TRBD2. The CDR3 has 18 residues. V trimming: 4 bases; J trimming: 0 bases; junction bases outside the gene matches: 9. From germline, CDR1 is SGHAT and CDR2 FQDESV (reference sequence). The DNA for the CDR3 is TGTGCCAGCAGCTCCCCTAGCGGGAGTTGGAGCTCCTACAATGAGCAGTTCTTC. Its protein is CASSSPSGSWSSYNEQFF.

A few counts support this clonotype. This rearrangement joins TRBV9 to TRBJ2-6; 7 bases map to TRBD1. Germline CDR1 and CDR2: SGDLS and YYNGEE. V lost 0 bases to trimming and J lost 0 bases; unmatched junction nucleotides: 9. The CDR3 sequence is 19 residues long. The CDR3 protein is CASSVVRTGDRSGANVLTF. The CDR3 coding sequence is TGTGCCAGCAGCGTAGTTAGGACAGGCGACCGCTCTGGGGCCAACGTCCTGACTTTC.